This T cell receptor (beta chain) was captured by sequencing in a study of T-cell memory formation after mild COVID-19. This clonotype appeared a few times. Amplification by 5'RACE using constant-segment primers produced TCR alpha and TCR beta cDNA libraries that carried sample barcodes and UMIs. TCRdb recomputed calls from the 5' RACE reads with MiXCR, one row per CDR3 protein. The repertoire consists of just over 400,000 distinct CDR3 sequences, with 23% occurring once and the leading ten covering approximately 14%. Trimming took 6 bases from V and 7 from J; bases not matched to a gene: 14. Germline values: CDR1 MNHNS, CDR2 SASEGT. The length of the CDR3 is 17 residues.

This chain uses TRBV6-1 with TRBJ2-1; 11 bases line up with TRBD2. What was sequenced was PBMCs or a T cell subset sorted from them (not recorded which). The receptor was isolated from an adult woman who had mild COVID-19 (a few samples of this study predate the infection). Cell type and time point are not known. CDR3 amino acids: CASRDHTGLAEVNEQFF. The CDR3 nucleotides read TGTGCCAGCAGGGATCATACGGGACTAGCGGAGGTTAATGAGCAGTTCTTC.